The sequence of this T cell receptor beta chain was determined in a study of cytomegalovirus exposure and HLA in healthy donors. Findings and caveats of the study: As a later analysis showed, a missense DCLRE1C variant was linked to trimming of TCR beta V- and J-genes. According to a later analysis, donors in an Asian-associated ancestry cluster reportedly had fewer N-insertions than the roughly 720-donor mean.

PCR amplification relied on 60 Vbeta primers (plus 13 Jbeta primers). The protocol was immunoSEQ multiplex PCR, while the TCRdb copy is restricted to in-frame clones and leaves out a portion. The table lists approximately 160,000 clones, approximately 79% of them singletons, with more than 1.5% in the top ten. With regard to this clone: No antigen is known for it.

This CDR3 comprises 11 residues. With 10 bases clipped from V and 8 bases from J, the junction kept 3 bases outside the gene matches. The germline gives CDR1 LNHDA, CDR2 SQIVND (reference sequence). Sequenced material: PBMCs. The sequence was obtained from a human donor in good health. The chain carries TRBV19 and TRBJ1-4; TRBD1 aligns across 8 bases. The CDR3 spells CATQGVEKLFF. The CDR3 nucleotides read TGTGCCACACAGGGGGTCGAAAAACTGTTTTTT.